Listed below are T cell receptor beta chains from one sample, sequenced in a study of blood T cell repertoires in COVID-19. Using immunoSEQ multiplex PCR, the repertoire was profiled, and TCRdb retains in-frame clones only, with some absent. Here the sample spans under 130,000 clones, 69% being singletons. Sequenced material: peripheral blood. These receptors originate from a man older than 75 with acute or convalescent COVID-19. CDR3s include the opening cysteine and the closing phenylalanine or tryptophan. Each record gives: J gene, V gene, clone size, D gene, CDR3 protein, CDR3 DNA. A D gene is named only where the DNA matches it firmly. The size field is filled for only some rows; it gives once, few, many or a size class.

j_gene: TRBJ1-1
v_gene: TRBV30
abundance: few
d_gene: TRBD1
CDR3aa: CAWSVLDRGYRRTEAFF
CDR3nt: TGTGCCTGGAGTGTACTAGACAGGGGGTACAGGAGGACTGAAGCTTTCTTT

j_gene: TRBJ2-2
v_gene: TRBV2
abundance: .
d_gene: TRBD2
CDR3aa: CASSERPSGSNAGELFF
CDR3nt: TGTGCCAGCAGTGAACGGCCTAGCGGGAGCAATGCCGGGGAGCTGTTTTTT

j_gene: TRBJ1-5
v_gene: TRBV5-7
abundance: few
d_gene: TRBD1
CDR3aa: CASSWGTGNQPQHF
CDR3nt: TGTGCCAGCAGCTGGGGGACAGGGAATCAGCCCCAGCATTTT

j_gene: TRBJ2-1
v_gene: TRBV19
abundance: .
d_gene: .
CDR3aa: CASSIVEGAYNEQFF
CDR3nt: TGTGCCAGTAGTATCGTAGAGGGGGCCTACAATGAGCAGTTCTTC

j_gene: TRBJ2-1
v_gene: TRBV5-1
abundance: .
d_gene: .
CDR3aa: CASSLVTSPEQFF
CDR3nt: TGCGCCAGCAGCTTGGTCACTAGCCCAGAGCAGTTCTTC

j_gene: TRBJ2-2
v_gene: TRBV11-3
abundance: .
d_gene: TRBD1
CDR3aa: CASSLGTGRNGELFF
CDR3nt: TGTGCCAGCAGCCTCGGGACAGGGCGTAACGGGGAGCTGTTTTTT

j_gene: TRBJ2-4
v_gene: TRBV7-2
abundance: .
d_gene: .
CDR3aa: CASSPRRGNIQYF
CDR3nt: TGTGCCAGCAGCCCCAGAAGGGGAAACATTCAGTACTTC

j_gene: TRBJ2-7
v_gene: TRBV3-1/TRBV3-2
abundance: few
d_gene: .
CDR3aa: CASSQFLYEQYF
CDR3nt: TGTGCCAGCAGCCAATTTCTCTACGAGCAGTACTTC

j_gene: TRBJ1-2
v_gene: TRBV18
abundance: once
d_gene: TRBD1
CDR3aa: CASSPDRDYGYTF
CDR3nt: TGTGCCAGCTCACCAGACAGGGACTATGGCTACACCTTC

j_gene: TRBJ2-2
v_gene: TRBV3-1/TRBV3-2
abundance: .
d_gene: TRBD2
CDR3aa: CASSQPSGHTGELFF
CDR3nt: TGTGCCAGCAGCCAACCTAGCGGCCACACCGGGGAGCTGTTTTTT

j_gene: TRBJ2-2
v_gene: TRBV7-2
abundance: few
d_gene: .
CDR3aa: CASSLVATNTGELFF
CDR3nt: TGTGCCAGCAGCTTAGTAGCGACGAACACCGGGGAGCTGTTTTTT

j_gene: TRBJ2-7
v_gene: TRBV6-5
abundance: .
d_gene: .
CDR3aa: CASGPGTYEQYF
CDR3nt: TGTGCCAGCGGGCCAGGGACCTACGAGCAGTACTTC

j_gene: TRBJ1-2
v_gene: TRBV18
abundance: .
d_gene: TRBD1
CDR3aa: CASSPDREYGYTF
CDR3nt: TGTGCCAGCTCACCCGACAGGGAGTATGGCTACACCTTC

j_gene: TRBJ2-3
v_gene: TRBV19
abundance: .
d_gene: .
CDR3aa: CASSIGGGGTDTQYF
CDR3nt: TGTGCCAGTAGTATAGGAGGGGGGGGGACAGATACGCAGTATTTT

j_gene: TRBJ2-2
v_gene: TRBV4-1
abundance: .
d_gene: TRBD1
CDR3aa: CASSRTQGITGELFF
CDR3nt: TGCGCCAGCAGCCGGACACAGGGGATAACGGGGGAGCTGTTTTTT

j_gene: TRBJ1-1
v_gene: TRBV5-1
abundance: once
d_gene: TRBD1
CDR3aa: CASSLRTGPREAFF
CDR3nt: TGCGCCAGCAGCTTGCGGACAGGCCCCCGTGAAGCTTTCTTT

j_gene: TRBJ2-1
v_gene: TRBV7-2
abundance: .
d_gene: TRBD2
CDR3aa: CASSSPGLAGEGEQFF
CDR3nt: TGTGCCAGCAGCTCCCCAGGACTAGCGGGAGAGGGAGAGCAGTTCTTC

j_gene: TRBJ2-7
v_gene: TRBV15
abundance: once
d_gene: TRBD1
CDR3aa: CATSKDRGYEQYF
CDR3nt: TGTGCCACCAGCAAAGACAGGGGGTACGAGCAGTACTTC

j_gene: TRBJ2-3
v_gene: TRBV5-8
abundance: few
d_gene: TRBD2
CDR3aa: CASSVGTSGSSTDTQYF
CDR3nt: TGTGCCAGCAGCGTTGGGACTAGCGGTTCTAGCACAGATACGCAGTATTTT

j_gene: TRBJ2-5
v_gene: TRBV7-2
abundance: few
d_gene: .
CDR3aa: CASSLNGQGVGETQYF
CDR3nt: TGTGCCAGCAGCTTAAATGGCCAGGGCGTAGGAGAGACCCAGTACTTC

j_gene: TRBJ2-1
v_gene: TRBV7-8
abundance: few
d_gene: TRBD1
CDR3aa: CASSGNRGMNEQFF
CDR3nt: TGTGCCAGCAGCGGAAACAGGGGGATGAATGAGCAGTTCTTC

j_gene: TRBJ2-7
v_gene: TRBV29-1
abundance: .
d_gene: TRBD2
CDR3aa: CSILTSGSYEQYF
CDR3nt: TGCAGCATCCTGACTAGCGGCTCCTACGAGCAGTACTTC

j_gene: TRBJ2-1
v_gene: TRBV7-3
abundance: .
d_gene: .
CDR3aa: CASSLCDSCEQFF
CDR3nt: TGTGCCAGCAGCTTATGTGATAGTTGTGAGCAGTTCTTC

j_gene: TRBJ1-4
v_gene: TRBV27
abundance: .
d_gene: TRBD1
CDR3aa: CASSLSPGQGTREKLFF
CDR3nt: TGTGCCAGCAGTTTATCCCCGGGACAGGGTACGAGGGAAAAACTGTTTTTT

j_gene: TRBJ2-6
v_gene: TRBV9
abundance: .
d_gene: .
CDR3aa: CASSVPLTGPSGANVLTF
CDR3nt: TGTGCCAGCAGCGTACCTTTGACAGGTCCCTCTGGGGCCAACGTCCTGACTTTC

j_gene: TRBJ2-7
v_gene: TRBV7-7
abundance: .
d_gene: TRBD1
CDR3aa: CASSLGTGPNYEQYF
CDR3nt: TGTGCTAGCAGCTTAGGGACAGGACCGAACTACGAGCAGTACTTC

j_gene: TRBJ2-7
v_gene: TRBV6-5
abundance: .
d_gene: TRBD2
CDR3aa: CATWGGEQYF
CDR3nt: TGTGCCACCTGGGGGGGCGAGCAGTACTTC

j_gene: TRBJ1-5
v_gene: TRBV6-6
abundance: .
d_gene: .
CDR3aa: CASSYQGIGQPQHF
CDR3nt: TGTGCCAGCAGTTACCAGGGTATAGGGCAGCCCCAGCATTTT

j_gene: TRBJ2-3
v_gene: TRBV27
abundance: .
d_gene: TRBD1
CDR3aa: CASSPGTGTDTQYF
CDR3nt: TGTGCCAGCAGTCCCGGGACAGGGACAGATACGCAGTATTTT

j_gene: TRBJ2-5
v_gene: TRBV7-2
abundance: .
d_gene: .
CDR3aa: CASSPTPGSLEAQQETQYF
CDR3nt: TGTGCCAGCAGCCCGACCCCGGGGTCACTTGAAGCGCAGCAAGAGACCCAGTACTTC

j_gene: TRBJ2-6
v_gene: TRBV19
abundance: few
d_gene: .
CDR3aa: CASSAPRQASSGANVLTF
CDR3nt: TGTGCCAGTAGTGCCCCCAGACAGGCGAGCTCTGGGGCCAACGTCCTGACTTTC

j_gene: TRBJ2-3
v_gene: TRBV4-1
abundance: .
d_gene: .
CDR3aa: CASSQAPGTDTQYF
CDR3nt: TGCGCCAGCAGCCAAGCGCCGGGCACAGATACGCAGTATTTT

j_gene: TRBJ2-1
v_gene: TRBV2
abundance: .
d_gene: .
CDR3aa: CASSDGQSYNEQFF
CDR3nt: TGTGCCAGCAGTGACGGACAGTCCTACAATGAGCAGTTCTTC

j_gene: TRBJ1-5
v_gene: TRBV28
abundance: .
d_gene: TRBD1
CDR3aa: CATRTGGAGIGPQHF
CDR3nt: TGTGCCACCAGGACAGGGGGCGCAGGTATCGGTCCCCAGCATTTT

j_gene: TRBJ2-1
v_gene: TRBV27
abundance: .
d_gene: .
CDR3aa: CASTSSGRPYNEQFF
CDR3nt: TGTGCCAGCACCTCGTCGGGGAGGCCTTACAATGAGCAGTTCTTC

j_gene: TRBJ1-5
v_gene: TRBV5-5
abundance: .
d_gene: TRBD1
CDR3aa: CASSTTGVGSNQPQHF
CDR3nt: TGTGCCAGCAGCACCACAGGGGTAGGTAGCAATCAGCCCCAGCATTTT

j_gene: TRBJ1-2
v_gene: TRBV5-4
abundance: .
d_gene: .
CDR3aa: CATSPLLGGYTF
CDR3nt: TGTGCCACCTCGCCCCTGCTGGGCGGCTACACCTTC

j_gene: TRBJ2-7
v_gene: TRBV28
abundance: .
d_gene: TRBD2
CDR3aa: CATRTSGSYEQYF
CDR3nt: TGTGCCACCCGTACTAGCGGGAGTTACGAGCAGTACTTC

j_gene: TRBJ1-6
v_gene: TRBV5-6
abundance: .
d_gene: TRBD1
CDR3aa: CASSRTGVNSPLHF
CDR3nt: TGTGCCAGCAGCCGGACAGGGGTCAATTCACCCCTCCACTTT

j_gene: TRBJ2-7
v_gene: TRBV6-1
abundance: .
d_gene: .
CDR3aa: CASSDRGAGEQYF
CDR3nt: TGTGCCAGCAGTGACCGGGGGGCGGGCGAGCAGTACTTC

j_gene: TRBJ2-1
v_gene: TRBV20-1
abundance: few
d_gene: TRBD2
CDR3aa: CSASLPSGRSFNEQFF
CDR3nt: TGCAGTGCTAGTCTTCCTAGCGGGAGGTCCTTCAATGAGCAGTTCTTC